This is a list of T cell receptor beta chains from one sample in a study of blood T cell repertoires in COVID-19. Generated by immunoSEQ multiplex PCR, the TCRdb table keeps only in-frame clones and is missing some. The table shows 40,000 to 60,000 clones, with roughly 88% occurring only once. Material for sequencing was peripheral blood. These receptor sequences come from a human donor in a cohort sampled during active COVID-19. Both conserved end residues are part of each CDR3. A D gene is named only where the DNA matches it firmly. Some rows have no size entry. The others give once, few or many, or a class for an expanded clone.

v_gene,abundance,j_gene,d_gene,CDR3nt,CDR3aa
TRBV5-1,.,TRBJ2-3,TRBD2,TGCGCCAGCAGCTTGGAGGCAGCGGGGGGTACGCAGTATTTT,CASSLEAAGGTQYF
TRBV2,once,TRBJ1-2,TRBD1,TGTGCCAGCAGTGGGACAGGGGGGCAAGGTGGCTACACCTTC,CASSGTGGQGGYTF
TRBV7-2,.,TRBJ2-3,.,TGTGCCAGCAGCAGGGACTTCGGCACAGATACGCAGTATTTT,CASSRDFGTDTQYF
TRBV7-9,.,TRBJ1-3,TRBD1,TGTGCCAGCAGCTTAGGACAGGGGGCCCTCGGAAACACCATATATTTT,CASSLGQGALGNTIYF
TRBV7-2,few,TRBJ1-1,.,TGTGCCAGCAGCTTAGACAGAAACACTGAAGCTTTCTTT,CASSLDRNTEAFF
TRBV30,.,TRBJ1-2,TRBD1,TGTGCCTGGAGGGCAGACAGGGGGGACTATGGCTACACCTTC,CAWRADRGDYGYTF
TRBV28,.,TRBJ2-1,.,TGTGCCAGCAGTAAGCAGGGAGGAACAGCGTTCTTC,CASSKQGGTAFF
TRBV5-1,.,TRBJ1-4,TRBD1,TGCGCCAGCAGCCCGCCGGGACAGCCTAATGAAAAACTGTTTTTT,CASSPPGQPNEKLFF
TRBV9,once,TRBJ2-1,TRBD2,TGTGCCAGCAGCGTAGTGGCTAGCGGGGTGGATGAGCAGTTCTTC,CASSVVASGVDEQFF
TRBV11-2,.,TRBJ2-5,.,TGTGCCAGCACCCAAACGGTTCAAGAGACCCAGTACTTC,CASTQTVQETQYF
TRBV11-2,.,TRBJ2-7,.,TGTGCCAGCAGCTTAGATCGAGGAGGCCGGGGCGAGCAGTACTTC,CASSLDRGGRGEQYF
TRBV18,.,TRBJ1-1,.,TGTGCCAGCTCCCTGAGTGGGGACTTGAACACTGAAGCTTTCTTT,CASSLSGDLNTEAFF
TRBV4-2,few,TRBJ1-2,TRBD1,TGTGCCAGCAGCCACGGGGACAGGGAACCCTATGGCTACACCTTC,CASSHGDREPYGYTF
TRBV27,.,TRBJ1-2,TRBD1,TGTGCCAGCAGTCAGGACAGGGGAAACTATGGCTACACCTTC,CASSQDRGNYGYTF
TRBV7-9,.,TRBJ2-5,.,TGTGCCAGCAGCCTAGCCTCAGGCGGCGGGGAGACCCAGTACTTC,CASSLASGGGETQYF
TRBV19,few,TRBJ1-5,.,TGTGCCAGTAGTGCCGGCGGGGGGCGAGGTCAGCCCCAGCATTTT,CASSAGGGRGQPQHF
TRBV6-2/TRBV6-3,.,TRBJ2-7,TRBD2,TGTGCCAGCAGTTACCGCGGGGGGAATAAGGAGCAGTACTTC,CASSYRGGNKEQYF
TRBV4-3,.,TRBJ1-4,.,TGCGCCAGCAGCCAAAAATTCGGGAGTAATGAAAAACTGTTTTTT,CASSQKFGSNEKLFF
TRBV7-6,.,TRBJ1-2,TRBD1,TGTGCCAGCAGCCCAAGACAGGGGGCTGACTATGGCTACACCTTC,CASSPRQGADYGYTF
TRBV6-5,once,TRBJ1-2,.,TGTGCCAGCAGTCCTAGACAGCTCTATGGCTACACCTTC,CASSPRQLYGYTF
TRBV27,.,TRBJ1-6,.,TGTGCCAGCAGTTTAACGGTTACTAATTCACCCCTCCACTTT,CASSLTVTNSPLHF
TRBV5-1,.,TRBJ1-2,TRBD1,TGCGCCAGCAGCTGGGGGCAGGGGGCAGAAGGCTACACCTTC,CASSWGQGAEGYTF